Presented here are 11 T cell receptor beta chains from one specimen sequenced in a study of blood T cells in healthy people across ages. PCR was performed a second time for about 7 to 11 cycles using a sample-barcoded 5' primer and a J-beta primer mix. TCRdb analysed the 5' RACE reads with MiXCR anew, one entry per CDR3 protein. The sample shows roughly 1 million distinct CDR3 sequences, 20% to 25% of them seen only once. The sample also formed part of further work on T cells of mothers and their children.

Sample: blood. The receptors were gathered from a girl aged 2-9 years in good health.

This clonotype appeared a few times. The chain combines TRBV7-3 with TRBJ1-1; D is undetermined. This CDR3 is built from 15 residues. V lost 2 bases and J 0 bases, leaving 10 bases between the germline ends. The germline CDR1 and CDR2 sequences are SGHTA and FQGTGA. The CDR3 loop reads CASSLFPGMNTEAFF. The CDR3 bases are TGTGCCAGCAGCTTATTCCCGGGTATGAACACTGAAGCTTTCTTT.

In nucleotides, the CDR3 is TGTGCCAGCAGTTTAGGCGGTAGGAATAATTCACCCCTCCACTTT. Protein product: CASSLGGRNNSPLHF. The J gene is TRBJ1-6, the V gene TRBV28; D is ambiguous. Germline-derived CDR1 and CDR2 are MDHEN and SYDVKM. Trimming cost V 2 bases and J 5 bases, with 10 bases left between them. The CDR3 runs to 15 residues.

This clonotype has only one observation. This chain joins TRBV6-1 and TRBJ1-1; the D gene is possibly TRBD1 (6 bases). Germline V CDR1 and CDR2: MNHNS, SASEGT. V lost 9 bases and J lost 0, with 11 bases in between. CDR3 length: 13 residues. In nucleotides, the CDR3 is TGTGCCAGTAACAGGGAACTGAACACTGAAGCTTTCTTT. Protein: CASNRELNTEAFF.

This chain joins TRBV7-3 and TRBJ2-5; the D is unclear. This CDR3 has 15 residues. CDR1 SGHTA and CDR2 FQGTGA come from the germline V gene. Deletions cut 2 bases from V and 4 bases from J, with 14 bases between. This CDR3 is CASSLGRSLRETQYF. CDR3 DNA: TGTGCCAGCAGCTTAGGACGCAGCCTACGAGAGACCCAGTACTTC.

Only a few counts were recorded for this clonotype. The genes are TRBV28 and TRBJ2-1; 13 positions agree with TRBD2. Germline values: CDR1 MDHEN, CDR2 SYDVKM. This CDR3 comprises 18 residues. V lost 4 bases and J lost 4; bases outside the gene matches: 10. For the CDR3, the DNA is TGTGCCAGCAGTTCACGGACTAGCGGGAGAATGGGGTACAATGAGCAGTTCTTC. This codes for CASSSRTSGRMGYNEQFF. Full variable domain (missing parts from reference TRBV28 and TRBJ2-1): DVKVTQSSRYLVKRTGEKVFLECVQDMDHENMFWYRQDPGLGLRLIYFSYDVKMKEKGDIPEGYSVSREKKERFSLILESASTNQTSMYLCASSSRTSGRMGYNEQFFGPGTRLTVL.

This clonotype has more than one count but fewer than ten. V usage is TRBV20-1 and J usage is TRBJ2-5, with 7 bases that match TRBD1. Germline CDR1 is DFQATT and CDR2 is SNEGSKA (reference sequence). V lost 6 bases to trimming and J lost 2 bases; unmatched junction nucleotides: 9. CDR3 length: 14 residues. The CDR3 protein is CSASRLGQQETQYF. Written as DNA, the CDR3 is TGCAGTGCCTCGAGATTGGGACAGCAAGAGACCCAGTACTTC.

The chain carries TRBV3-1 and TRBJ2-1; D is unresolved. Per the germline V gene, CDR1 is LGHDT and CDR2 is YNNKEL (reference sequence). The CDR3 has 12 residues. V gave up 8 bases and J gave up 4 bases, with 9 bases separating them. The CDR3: CASWGGYNEQFF. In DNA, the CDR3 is TGTGCCAGCTGGGGTGGGTACAATGAGCAGTTCTTC.

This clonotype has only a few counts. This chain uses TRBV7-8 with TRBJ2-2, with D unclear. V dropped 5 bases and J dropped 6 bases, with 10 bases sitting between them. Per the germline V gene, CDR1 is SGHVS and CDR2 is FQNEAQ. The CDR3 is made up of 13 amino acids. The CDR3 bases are TGTGCCAGCAGCCCCGATACCTCCGGGGAGCTGTTTTTT. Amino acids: CASSPDTSGELFF.

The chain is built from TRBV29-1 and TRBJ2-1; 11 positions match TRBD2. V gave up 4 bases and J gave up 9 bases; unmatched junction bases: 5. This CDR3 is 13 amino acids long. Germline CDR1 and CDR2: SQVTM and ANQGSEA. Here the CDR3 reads CSVVTSGSGEQFF. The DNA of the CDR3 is TGCAGCGTTGTAACTAGCGGGAGTGGTGAGCAGTTCTTC.

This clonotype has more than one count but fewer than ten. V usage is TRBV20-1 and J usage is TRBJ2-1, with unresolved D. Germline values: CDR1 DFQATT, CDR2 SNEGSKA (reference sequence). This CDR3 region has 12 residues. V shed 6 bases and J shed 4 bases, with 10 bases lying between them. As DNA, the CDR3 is TGCAGTGCCGGCCACAAGTACAATGAGCAGTTCTTC. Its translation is CSAGHKYNEQFF.

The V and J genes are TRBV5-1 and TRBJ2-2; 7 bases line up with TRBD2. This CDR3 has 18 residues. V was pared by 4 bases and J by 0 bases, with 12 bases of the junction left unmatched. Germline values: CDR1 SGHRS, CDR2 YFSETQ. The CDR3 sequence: CASSDGRQAGTNTGELFF. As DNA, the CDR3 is TGCGCCAGCAGCGACGGCCGCCAAGCGGGGACGAACACCGGGGAGCTGTTTTTT.